This T cell receptor beta chain came from a study of identifying expanded T cells in peripheral blood. Study observations and caveats: Over approximately two and four weeks, about 16.4 and 19 clones changed, versus 1.2 between replicates.

This CDR3 has 13 amino acids. The V gene lost 2 bases and the J gene lost 8 bases, with 9 bases spanning the gap. CDR1 is SNHLY and CDR2 is FYNNEI in the germline V gene. Sequencing was performed with immunoSEQ multiplex PCR; in TCRdb, only in-frame clones are kept and a portion is missing. Of about 58,000 clones listed, roughly 90% were seen once; the top ten hold roughly 3.5%. For this clone: Antigen: not known.

During the collection period, no donor immune events like infections were recorded. This TCR came from a person aged 18 to 75 in good health. J is TRBJ1-4 and V is TRBV2; D perhaps matches TRBD1 (6 bases). Material: blood. The CDR3 loop reads CASSETGYEKLFF. In DNA, the CDR3 is TGTGCCAGCAGTGAAACAGGGTACGAAAAACTGTTTTTT. Full variable domain (rest looked up from reference TRBV2 and TRBJ1-4): EPEVTQTPSHQVTQMGQEVILRCVPISNHLYFYWYRQILGQKVEFLVSFYNNEISEKSEIFDDQFSVERPDGSNFTLKIRSTKLEDSAMYFCASSETGYEKLFFGSGTQLSVL.